This T cell receptor (beta chain) was sequenced for a study of CD8+ T cells in alopecia areata. Study information: Affected scalp percentage gauged treated patients' severity. General study points: Sequences from scalp samples also cover resident alphabeta T cells of normal skin.

Following RNA extraction, reverse transcription yielded cDNA that acted as the sequencing template. Assay used: immunoSEQ multiplex PCR; TCRdb lists only in-frame clones, some missing. The repertoire consists of some 110,000 clones, with roughly 60% occurring once and the leading ten covering almost 30%. The germline V and J ends were trimmed by 7 bases and 1 base, with 10 bases remaining between them. CDR1 is LNHDA and CDR2 is SQIVND in the germline V gene (reference sequence). This CDR3 has 13 residues. About this clone: Its antigen is as yet unknown.

Documented treatment: oral pan-JAK inhibitor, 5-10 mg twice daily. Alopecia areata patients provided lesional scalp punch biopsies and peripheral blood, both collected for the study. Sorting separated CD4+ and CD8+ T cells out of PBMCs. Source: CD8+ T cells sorted from blood, taken at week 4, from a patient treated with tofacitinib. This receptor was identified in a human donor with alopecia areata. This chain uses TRBV19 with TRBJ1-2, with unresolved D. CDR3: CASKMGSNYGYTF. In DNA, the CDR3 is TGTGCCAGTAAGATGGGAAGTAACTATGGCTACACCTTC.